This T cell receptor (beta chain) was sequenced in a study of neoadjuvant nivolumab and ipilimumab in lung cancer. Overall study results and limits: TCR richness and clonality were higher in tumors than adjacent uninvolved lung. Higher pretherapy blood TCR richness went with higher resected-tumor richness. From pretherapy to surgery, tumor richness and clonality rose with dual therapy. Only a single major-pathologic-response sample was available for clonality analysis.

Profiling relied on immunoSEQ multiplex PCR, and the TCRdb table lists in-frame clones only, not all of them. The table lists approximately 4,900 clones, around 91% of them singletons, with more than 2.5% in the top ten. About this clone itself: Antigen: not known.

The junction had 4 bases not matched to a gene; V was cut back by 2 bases and J by 7 bases. From germline, CDR1 is SGHTA and CDR2 FQGNSA. The CDR3 is 14 residues long. This specimen consisted of blood, obtained after neoadjuvant nivolumab, alone or with ipilimumab, at or shortly before surgery. The TCR was taken from an adult with non-small cell lung cancer. Some clones in this sample may be carry-over from other donors' samples. The chain joins TRBV7-2 to TRBJ2-7; 11 bases map to TRBD1. The CDR3 protein is CASSLKGTGGEQYF. Written as DNA, the CDR3 is TGTGCCAGCAGCTTAAAAGGGACAGGGGGAGAGCAGTACTTC.